One sample yielded the 15 T cell receptor beta chains listed below, sequenced in a study of human T cells and chemical hapten exposure. TCRdb passed the RACE reads through MiXCR, listing each CDR3 protein once. This table holds a few hundred thousand distinct CDR3 sequences, about 6% found once. Indicated time point: patch test 2, 6 weeks after DPC sensitization. Indicated treatment: therapeutic diphenylcyclopropenone sensitization with weekly scalp DPC. Sequences were derived from whole blood, sampled in connection with sensitization to the hapten diphenylcyclopropenone (DPC). The receptors shown here come from a woman between 18 and 29 years old with alopecia areata. Some clones in this sample may be carry-over from other donors' samples.

The table lists this clonotype with many counts. The CDR3, as DNA: TGTGCCAGCAGCCCCTTCCTCCGGGACAGCTATGGCTACACCTTC. Protein product: CASSPFLRDSYGYTF. This chain links TRBV3-1 with TRBJ1-2; TRBD1 matches at 7 bases. The V gene's germline CDR1 is LGHDT and CDR2 YNNKEL (reference sequence). V lost 4 bases and J lost 4; bases outside the gene matches: 9. There are 15 residues in the CDR3.

The J gene is TRBJ1-1, the V gene TRBV10-3; a possible D gene is TRBD1 (6 bases). This CDR3 comprises 17 residues. CDR1 is ENHRY and CDR2 is SYGVKD in the germline V gene. The V end was cut by 4 bases, the J end by 2 bases, with 20 bases between. CDR3 in DNA: TGTGCCATCAGTGGGACCTCAGACAGGAATTTTAACACTGAAGCTTTCTTT. This encodes CAISGTSDRNFNTEAFF.

This clonotype has a handful of counts. This sequence joins TRBV2 and TRBJ1-4; possibly TRBD1 for D (5 bases). CDR1 and CDR2 (germline): SNHLY, FYNNEI. V was pared by 5 bases and J by 0 bases, with 13 bases between. The CDR3 is 16 residues long. CDR3 sequence (DNA): TGTGCCAGCAGTTTGGGAGACAGAACAACTAATGAAAAACTGTTTTTT. Amino acid sequence: CASSLGDRTTNEKLFF.

This clonotype was counted many times. This chain joins TRBV6-2 or TRBV6-3 and TRBJ1-4; 7 nucleotides agree with TRBD1. The CDR3 is 13 residues long. Trimming removed 5 bases from V and 8 bases from J; junction bases left unmatched: 5. Germline V gene sequence: CDR1 MNHEY, CDR2 SVGEGT. CDR3 region: CASSRQGGEKLFF. CDR3 in DNA: TGTGCCAGCAGTAGACAGGGTGGAGAAAAACTGTTTTTT.

This clonotype was observed many times. V is TRBV20-1 and J is TRBJ1-1; maybe TRBD1 (5 bases). The CDR3 contains 12 residues. Trimming pared 4 bases from V and 7 bases from J, leaving 13 bases between. The germline V gene has CDR1 DFQATT and CDR2 SNEGSKA (reference sequence). The CDR3 DNA is TGCAGTGCTAACCAGGGAGGGCTTGAAGCTTTCTTT. Translated, it gives CSANQGGLEAFF.

This clonotype turned up a few times. The rearrangement links TRBV5-1 to TRBJ1-4, with D possibly TRBD1 on 5 matching bases. The CDR3 runs 15 residues. The germline CDR1 and CDR2 sequences are SGHRS and YFSETQ. V was trimmed by 0 bases and J by 2 bases, leaving 8 bases between them. The CDR3 reads CASSLEGWTNEKLFF. The CDR3 DNA is TGCGCCAGCAGCTTGGAGGGGTGGACTAATGAAAAACTGTTTTTT.

This clonotype has ten or more counts. The V and J genes are TRBV7-2 and TRBJ2-5; D may be TRBD2 (5 bases). CDR1 SGHTA and CDR2 FQGNSA come from the germline V gene. This CDR3 region has 16 residues. The V end lost 5 bases, the J end lost 4 bases, and 20 bases lay between the germline ends. The CDR3 reads CASSPKIRRLLETQYF. The CDR3, as DNA: TGTGCCAGCAGCCCGAAGATTCGGAGGTTATTAGAGACCCAGTACTTC.

This clonotype was detected many times. The chain has TRBV6-5 and TRBJ1-1, with TRBD1 as a possible D gene (5 bases). Trimming took 6 bases from V and 7 from J, leaving 12 bases between them. Germline V gives CDR1 MNHEY, CDR2 SVGAGI. The CDR3 consists of 12 residues. CDR3 amino acids: CASSFKGNEAFF. The CDR3 region has the DNA TGTGCCAGCAGCTTTAAGGGGAATGAAGCTTTCTTT.

Only a few counts were recorded for this clonotype. The chain employs TRBV7-9 and TRBJ1-2, with D perhaps matching TRBD1 (6 bases). This CDR3 has 12 residues. V was shortened by 7 bases and J by 7 bases, with 13 bases between the two germline ends. Looked up from germline, CDR1 is SEHNR and CDR2 is FQNEAQ (reference sequence). This CDR3 reads CASTTEGGGYTF. CDR3 nucleotide sequence: TGTGCCAGCACTACGGAAGGGGGTGGCTACACCTTC.

Many counts were recorded for this clonotype. The rearrangement links TRBV14 to TRBJ1-2; D remains unclear. CDR1 and CDR2 from the germline V gene are SGHDN and FVKESK. This CDR3 region has 12 residues. V was shortened by 0 bases and J by 6 bases, with 5 bases between the two germline ends. CDR3 DNA: TGTGCCAGCAGCCAAGAAGGAGATGGCTACACCTTC. Translation: CASSQEGDGYTF. The whole variable domain, remainder taken from reference TRBV14 and TRBJ1-2, is EAGVTQFPSHSVIEKGQTVTLRCDPISGHDNLYWYRRVMGKEIKFLLHFVKESKQDESGMPNNRFLAERTGGTYSTLKVQPAELEDSGVYFCASSQEGDGYTFGSGTRLTVV.

This clonotype was observed at least ten times. This chain connects TRBV6-1 to TRBJ1-1, with TRBD1 identical over 7 bases. The CDR3 extends over 16 amino acids. Trimming took 3 bases from V and 2 from J; bases not matched to a gene: 9. Per germline, CDR1 MNHNS and CDR2 SASEGT. CDR3 residues: CASSDPPGQLNTEAFF. CDR3 DNA sequence: TGTGCCAGCAGTGACCCACCGGGACAGCTTAACACTGAAGCTTTCTTT.

The CDR3 bases are TGCAGTGCTAGTCCGGGACTACCGAACGCCGACACCTACGAGCAGTACTTC. Protein: CSASPGLPNADTYEQYF. The chain couples TRBV20-1 to TRBJ2-7; 7 nucleotides agree with TRBD2. In germline, CDR1 is DFQATT, CDR2 SNEGSKA (reference sequence). The CDR3 covers 17 residues. J gave up 2 bases and V 3 bases, and 16 bases lay outside the gene matches.

The chain links TRBV20-1 to TRBJ2-3; D gene unclear. V was trimmed by 3 bases and J by 5 bases, leaving 3 bases between them. The germline V gene encodes CDR1 DFQATT and CDR2 SNEGSKA (reference sequence). This CDR3 has 10 residues. This CDR3 is CSARRDTQYF. Written as DNA, the CDR3 is TGCAGTGCTAGGCGAGATACGCAGTATTTT.

This clonotype was recorded many times. In DNA, the CDR3 is TGTGCCAGCAGTTTACCCACCTCCCAGGGAAACACTGAAGCTTTCTTT. The encoded protein is CASSLPTSQGNTEAFF. The rearrangement joins TRBV28 to TRBJ1-1; D possibly corresponds to TRBD1 (5 bases). The V gene's germline CDR1 is MDHEN and CDR2 SYDVKM. V lost 2 bases to trimming and J lost 2 bases, with 15 bases between them. The CDR3 spans 16 residues. Full variable domain (missing parts from reference TRBV28 and TRBJ1-1): DVKVTQSSRYLVKRTGEKVFLECVQDMDHENMFWYRQDPGLGLRLIYFSYDVKMKEKGDIPEGYSVSREKKERFSLILESASTNQTSMYLCASSLPTSQGNTEAFFGQGTRLTVV.

A few counts support this clonotype. V is TRBV6-2 or TRBV6-3 and J is TRBJ2-1; unclear D gene. CDR3 length equals 11 residues. V lost 7 bases and J 10 bases, leaving 11 bases between the germline ends. Germline CDR1 reads MNHEY; CDR2 reads SVGEGT. This CDR3 reads CASTKAQEQFF. The DNA for the CDR3 is TGTGCCAGCACTAAAGCCCAGGAGCAGTTCTTC.